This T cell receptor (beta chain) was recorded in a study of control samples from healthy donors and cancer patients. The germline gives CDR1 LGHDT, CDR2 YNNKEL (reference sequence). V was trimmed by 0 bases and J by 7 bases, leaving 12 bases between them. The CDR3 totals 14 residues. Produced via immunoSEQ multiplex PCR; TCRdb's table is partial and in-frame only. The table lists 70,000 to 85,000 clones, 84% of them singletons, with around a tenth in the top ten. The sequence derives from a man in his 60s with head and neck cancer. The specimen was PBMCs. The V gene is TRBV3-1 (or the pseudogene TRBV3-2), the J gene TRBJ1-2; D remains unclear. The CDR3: CASSQDEGISGYTF. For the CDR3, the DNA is TGTGCCAGCAGCCAAGATGAGGGTATCTCTGGCTACACCTTC.